The sequence of this TCR beta chain was determined in a study of blood T cell repertoires in COVID-19. Per germline, CDR1 MGHRA and CDR2 YSYEKL. The CDR3 runs 16 residues. V lost 0 bases to trimming and J lost 4 bases; unmatched junction nucleotides: 8. Individuals drawn from 20 to 30 US areas were about 18 to 100 years old. Participants' own reports of clinical history determined their cohort assignment. Each exposed participant met a COVID-19 case in the 2 weeks preceding study entry. Sequenced by immunoSEQ multiplex PCR; TCRdb stores in-frame clones only, minus some. The repertoire includes roughly 220,000 clones, nearly 90% of them detected once, and around 16% sits in the top ten.

The gene calls are TRBV4-1 and TRBJ2-5; 7 positions agree with TRBD1. The TCR was taken from a man aged 30 to 39 who had been exposed to COVID-19. The sequenced material came from PBMCs or T cells enriched from blood (not recorded which). As DNA, the CDR3 is TGCGCCAGCAGCCAAGATTCAGGGGGAAGAGGAGAGACCCAGTACTTC. This sequence encodes CASSQDSGGRGETQYF.